Listed below are T cell receptor beta chains from one sample, sequenced in a study of identical twins' blood T cells. MiXCR, applied by TCRdb to the 5' RACE reads, yields one record per CDR3 protein. The top ten hold about 6.1% of the sample, which has hundreds of thousands of distinct CDR3 sequences, under 30% seen once. The source material was PBMCs. The receptors come from a woman aged 18-55 years in good health. Both conserved end residues are part of each CDR3. Each record gives: J gene, V gene, clone size, D gene, CDR3 protein, CDR3 DNA. A D gene is named only where the DNA matches it firmly. Some rows have no size entry. The others give once, few or many, or a class for an expanded clone.

TRBJ2-3,TRBV7-2,.,.,CASSLEFDTQYF,TGTGCCAGCAGCTTAGAGTTCGATACGCAGTATTTT
TRBJ2-1,TRBV29-1,.,.,CSARLQGGSPNEQFF,TGCAGCGCCAGACTCCAGGGGGGTTCCCCCAATGAGCAGTTCTTC
TRBJ1-2,TRBV19,.,TRBD1,CASSMRTGAAGYTF,TGTGCCAGTAGTATGCGGACAGGGGCTGCTGGCTACACCTTC
TRBJ1-4,TRBV18,few,.,CASSPAGETNEKLFF,TGTGCCAGCTCACCCGCAGGGGAGACTAATGAAAAACTGTTTTTT
TRBJ1-4,TRBV29-1,.,.,CSVSRLTNEKPFF,TGCAGCGTTTCAAGGTTAACTAATGAAAAACCGTTTTTT
TRBJ1-2,TRBV6-6,.,TRBD1,CASRTGQGGGYTF,TGTGCCAGCAGAACCGGACAGGGCGGTGGCTACACCTTC
TRBJ2-2,TRBV5-6,.,.,CASSFPIGELFF,TGTGCCAGCAGCTTCCCAATCGGGGAGCTGTTTTTT
TRBJ2-2,TRBV6-2/TRBV6-3,.,TRBD1,CASRRQGEGNTGELFF,TGTGCCAGCAGAAGACAGGGCGAGGGGAACACCGGGGAGCTGTTTTTT
TRBJ1-6,TRBV5-6,few,TRBD1,CASSLHLDRNSPLHF,TGTGCCAGCAGCTTACACTTGGACAGGAATTCACCCCTCCACTTT
TRBJ2-2,TRBV10-3,few,.,CAISTGLRTGELFF,TGTGCCATCAGTACAGGGTTGAGGACCGGGGAGCTGTTTTTT
TRBJ2-7,TRBV10-3,.,.,CAISEAAYEQYF,TGTGCCATCAGTGAGGCAGCCTACGAGCAGTACTTC
TRBJ1-2,TRBV7-9,few,.,CASSLAGLTGPLLGYTF,TGTGCCAGCAGCTTAGCGGGGTTGACAGGTCCCCTTCTTGGCTACACCTTC
TRBJ1-1,TRBV29-1,.,.,CSGGGEAFF,TGCAGCGGGGGGGGTGAAGCTTTCTTT
TRBJ2-1,TRBV6-2/TRBV6-3,.,TRBD2,CASSYSKGPGTSGANEQFF,TGTGCCAGCAGTTACTCGAAGGGGCCCGGGACTAGCGGGGCCAATGAGCAGTTCTTC
TRBJ2-3,TRBV10-3,few,TRBD1,CAIRLDRLRTDTQYF,TGTGCCATCAGGTTGGACAGGCTACGAACAGATACGCAGTATTTT
TRBJ1-5,TRBV7-2,.,.,CASSQTGSNQPQHF,TGTGCCAGCAGCCAGACAGGATCCAATCAGCCCCAGCATTTT
TRBJ2-3,TRBV6-5,few,.,CASSYRGATQYF,TGTGCCAGCAGTTATCGAGGGGCTACGCAGTATTTT
TRBJ2-1,TRBV6-2/TRBV6-3,.,.,CASSYMSRAYNEQFF,TGTGCCAGCAGTTACATGTCCAGGGCATACAATGAGCAGTTCTTC
TRBJ2-1,TRBV11-3,few,.,CASSGQGISNEQFF,TGTGCCAGCAGCGGGCAGGGAATCTCCAATGAGCAGTTCTTC
TRBJ1-5,TRBV29-1,.,TRBD1,CSVLGQGINQPQHF,TGCAGCGTCCTAGGACAGGGGATCAATCAGCCCCAGCATTTT
TRBJ2-3,TRBV5-1,.,.,CASSYPDADTQYF,TGCGCCAGCAGCTACCCAGACGCAGATACGCAGTATTTT
TRBJ1-1,TRBV9,few,.,CASSVGPRGNTEAFF,TGTGCCAGCAGCGTAGGCCCAAGGGGGAACACTGAAGCTTTCTTT
TRBJ2-1,TRBV20-1,few,TRBD2,CSARSPLAGDEQFF,TGCAGTGCTAGATCGCCACTAGCGGGAGATGAGCAGTTCTTC
TRBJ2-1,TRBV6-2/TRBV6-3,.,TRBD2,CASSSPGLVQFF,TGTGCCAGCAGCTCTCCGGGACTAGTGCAGTTCTTC
TRBJ2-3,TRBV13,few,.,CASSLRGRGAEDTQYF,TGTGCCAGCAGCTTACGGGGCCGAGGGGCCGAAGATACGCAGTATTTT
TRBJ2-7,TRBV2,.,TRBD2,CASTKGLAGIYEQYF,TGTGCCAGCACTAAGGGACTAGCGGGAATCTACGAGCAGTACTTC
TRBJ1-1,TRBV13,.,TRBD1,CASSLRTGSLNTEAFF,TGTGCCAGCAGCCTTCGGACAGGCTCCCTGAACACTGAAGCTTTCTTT
TRBJ1-1,TRBV11-2,.,.,CASSVVLNTEAFF,TGTGCCAGCAGTGTAGTATTGAACACTGAAGCTTTCTTT
TRBJ2-7,TRBV7-9,.,.,CASSKDSSQYF,TGTGCCAGCAGCAAGGACTCTTCGCAGTACTTC
TRBJ1-5,TRBV12-5,.,.,CASGLIGQFVQPQHF,TGTGCTAGTGGTTTGATAGGACAGTTTGTGCAGCCCCAGCATTTT
TRBJ2-3,TRBV19,.,.,CATGGRSTDTQYF,TGTGCCACCGGAGGCCGGTCCACAGATACGCAGTATTTT
TRBJ1-2,TRBV7-2,few,.,CASSFDGTPYYGYTF,TGTGCCAGCAGCTTTGATGGGACACCCTACTATGGCTACACCTTC
TRBJ2-1,TRBV6-6,.,TRBD2,CASRDRTSGDLRDEQFF,TGTGCCAGCAGGGACCGGACTAGCGGTGATCTGAGGGATGAGCAGTTCTTC
TRBJ1-2,TRBV5-6,.,TRBD1,CASSAGTGIYLDGYTF,TGTGCCAGCTCAGCCGGGACAGGGATTTACCTTGATGGCTACACCTTC
TRBJ2-2,TRBV11-3,once,.,CASSSAEMATGELFF,TGTGCCAGCAGCTCAGCGGAGATGGCCACCGGGGAGCTGTTTTTT
TRBJ1-2,TRBV20-1,few,.,CSARVWKGDGYTF,TGCAGTGCTAGAGTGTGGAAGGGAGATGGCTACACCTTC
TRBJ2-7,TRBV9,few,.,CASSVGGLTKEQYF,TGTGCCAGCAGCGTTGGGGGCCTTACGAAGGAGCAGTACTTC
TRBJ1-4,TRBV18,few,.,CASSDRDLTTNEKLFF,TGTGCCAGCTCCGATAGGGATCTTACAACTAATGAAAAACTGTTTTTT
TRBJ1-1,TRBV2,many,.,CASRVTLNTEAFF,TGTGCCAGCAGGGTTACCTTGAACACTGAAGCTTTCTTT
TRBJ1-1,TRBV20-1,few,TRBD1,CSARDRTGGPGTEAFF,TGCAGTGCTAGAGATCGGACAGGAGGTCCAGGCACTGAAGCTTTCTTT
TRBJ1-3,TRBV20-1,.,TRBD1,CSATGQGWKNTIYF,TGCAGTGCCACGGGACAGGGCTGGAAAAACACCATATATTTT
TRBJ1-2,TRBV3-1,many,TRBD1,CASSPKEVGQTKSVYGYTF,TGTGCCAGCAGCCCAAAGGAAGTGGGACAGACAAAATCGGTCTATGGCTACACCTTC
TRBJ1-2,TRBV29-1,many,.,CSAQTIRSIGYTF,TGCAGCGCGCAGACAATCCGTAGTATTGGCTACACCTTC
TRBJ1-1,TRBV29-1,many,TRBD1,CSGGQGYEAFF,TGCAGCGGGGGACAGGGCTATGAAGCTTTCTTT
TRBJ1-2,TRBV20-1,.,TRBD1,CSASPGTGGGYTF,TGCAGTGCCAGCCCCGGGACAGGGGGAGGCTACACCTTC